Described below is a single T cell receptor beta chain sequence and its context. The antigen remains undetermined. These data belong to a study of cytomegalovirus exposure and HLA in healthy donors. The PCR contained 60 Vbeta and 13 Jbeta primers. Generated by immunoSEQ multiplex PCR, the TCRdb table keeps only in-frame clones and is missing some. The sample includes some 200,000 clones, around 77% of them seen just once. Study-level results: Through in vitro validation, three CMV-associated chains were shown to be specific for CMV antigens. One cluster of highly shared sequence variants probably arose as a sequencing artifact.

V was clipped by 5 bases and J by 8 bases; unmatched bases: 2. Germline CDR1 reads SQVTM; CDR2 reads ANQGSEA. The CDR3 has 13 residues. The source is a woman in her twenties or thirties in good health and CMV-seronegative. This rearrangement joins TRBV29-1 to TRBJ2-1, with 14 bases identical to TRBD2. The sequencing input was PBMCs. The CDR3 bases are TGCAGCGTTAGGACTAGCGGGAGGTATGAGCAGTTCTTC. Its protein is CSVRTSGRYEQFF.